This section outlines one T cell receptor beta chain sequence together with its context. The data were obtained in a study of blood T cell repertoires in COVID-19. Study-level information: Specimens from acute and convalescent COVID-19 originated in the United States, Italy and Spain. T cells, B-cell-depleted T cells, or PBMCs provided the cDNA or gDNA that served as material.

Germline-derived CDR1 and CDR2 are SGHRS and YFSETQ. The CDR3 loop spans 15 amino acids. Trimming removed 3 bases from V and 4 bases from J; junction bases left unmatched: 7. Sequencing was performed with immunoSEQ multiplex PCR; in TCRdb, only in-frame clones are kept and a portion is missing. The sample records about 190,000 clones, almost 85% being singletons. Sequencing used peripheral blood. The source of this sequence is a woman in her seventies with active or convalescent COVID-19. This rearrangement joins TRBV5-1 to TRBJ1-3; the match to TRBD1 covers 7 bases. The CDR3 region is CASSSEGARGNTIYF. In DNA form, the CDR3 reads TGCGCCAGCAGCTCAGAGGGGGCGCGAGGAAACACCATATATTTT.